This TCR beta chain was identified in a study of cytomegalovirus exposure and HLA in healthy donors. Study information: The platform used for the roughly 120 validation repertoires matched that of the roughly 700 first-cohort repertoires, a later analysis reported.

Study findings and constraints: The classifier reportedly diagnosed cytomegalovirus status with high sensitivity and specificity. The study labeled approximately 150 TCR beta chains cytomegalovirus-associated.

Concerning this clone: The antigen is unknown.

Libraries were prepared by immunoSEQ multiplex PCR; TCRdb keeps only in-frame clonotypes and omits some of them. The data show about 180,000 clones, around 84% seen once. The donors were part of the validation cohort, which consisted of some 120 subjects and was separate from the first cohort of several hundred subjects. The CDR3 length is 13 residues. V lost 6 bases and J 8 bases, leaving 16 bases between the germline ends. From germline, CDR1 is SGHVS and CDR2 FQNEAQ. The TCR was taken from a young man in good health and CMV-seropositive. The J gene is TRBJ1-2, the V gene TRBV7-8; possibly TRBD1 for D (5 bases). The sequenced material came from PBMCs. CDR3 nucleotides: TGTGCCAGCAGATCCCTTGGGGCGGGGGGCTACACCTTC. Residues: CASRSLGAGGYTF.